This passage covers 10 T cell receptor beta chains from one sample sequenced in a study of Ad26.COV2.S vaccination and SARS-CoV-2 variants. Measured with immunoSEQ multiplex PCR; TCRdb has only the in-frame clones, and not every one. The data show around 300,000 clones, about 88% seen once. Sample treatment: around 19 received Ad26.COV2.S at low or high dose, single or two shots; roughly 5 received placebo; per-sample allocation not given. Day 63 after the first vaccine or placebo injection was the time point for sampling. This specimen consisted of peripheral blood, obtained in a trial of Ad26.COV2.S vaccine versus placebo. The receptors here all came from a person aged 18 to 59 who received the Ad26.COV2.S COVID-19 vaccine or a placebo.

This clone was picked up a small number of times. The chain employs TRBV4-2 and TRBJ1-2, with TRBD1 matching 8 bases. Losses at the gene ends were 2 bases for V and 9 bases for J; bases not matched to a gene: 14. CDR1 and CDR2 from the germline V gene are LGHNA and YNFKEQ. CDR3 length: 16 residues. CDR3 sequence (DNA): TGTGCCAGCAGCCAACCGGACTCCGGGACAGGACCTCGCTACACCTTC. It translates to CASSQPDSGTGPRYTF.

This rearrangement joins TRBV5-6 to TRBJ1-5; D may be TRBD1 (5 bases). Deletions cut 3 bases from V and 3 bases from J, with 16 bases between. The CDR3 has 16 residues. The germline CDR1 and CDR2 sequences are SGHDT and YYEEEE. The CDR3: CASSWGSSSPNQPQHF. Written as DNA, the CDR3 is TGTGCCAGCAGCTGGGGGTCCTCAAGCCCCAATCAGCCCCAGCATTTT.

The J gene is TRBJ1-1, the V gene TRBV7-2; maybe TRBD1 (6 bases). V lost 5 bases to trimming and J lost 0 bases, with 10 bases between them. Looked up from germline, CDR1 is SGHTA and CDR2 is FQGNSA. The CDR3 length is 14 residues. Here the CDR3 reads CASSTGQLNTEAFF. The CDR3 coding sequence is TGTGCCAGCAGCACAGGACAGTTGAACACTGAAGCTTTCTTT.

CDR3 sequence reads: CASSIVGGRYEQYF. CDR3 sequence (DNA): TGTGCCAGCAGCATAGTGGGAGGGAGGTACGAGCAGTACTTC. The V call is TRBV5-6, the J call TRBJ2-7, with 7 positions matching TRBD2. From germline, CDR1 is SGHDT and CDR2 YYEEEE. CDR3 size: 14 residues. V trimming: 4 bases; J trimming: 4 bases; junction bases outside the gene matches: 8.

J is TRBJ1-2 and V is TRBV5-1; 10 nucleotides agree with TRBD1. This CDR3 has 18 residues. J was trimmed by 0 bases and V by 3 bases; bases with no gene match: 11. Germline-derived CDR1 and CDR2 are SGHRS and YFSETQ. DNA of the CDR3: TGCGCCAGCAGCTCATCTCCGGGACAGGGGTCCCCTAACTATGGCTACACCTTC. This codes for CASSSSPGQGSPNYGYTF.

The V and J genes are TRBV7-9 and TRBJ1-2; the D is unclear. Between the trimmed V and J ends, which lost 3 bases and 4 bases, there was a span of 12 bases. Germline-derived CDR1 and CDR2 are SEHNR and FQNEAQ (reference sequence). There are 14 residues in the CDR3. The DNA for the CDR3 is TGTGCCAGCAGCTTTCCCGGACGGAGCTATGGCTACACCTTC. This translates into CASSFPGRSYGYTF.

The chain joins TRBV9 to TRBJ2-1, with 9 bases identical to TRBD2. From germline, CDR1 is SGDLS and CDR2 YYNGEE. V lost 4 bases, J lost 9 bases, and 8 bases stayed unmatched. The CDR3 runs 14 residues. The CDR3 protein is CASSPIGLAIEQFF. For the CDR3, the DNA is TGTGCCAGCAGCCCCATCGGACTAGCGATTGAGCAGTTCTTC.

The V gene is TRBV7-2, the J gene TRBJ2-5; TRBD2 aligns across 8 bases. Germline values: CDR1 SGHTA, CDR2 FQGNSA. The length of the CDR3 is 14 residues. The J segment lost 7 bases and the V segment lost 4 bases, leaving 8 bases of the junction unmatched. The CDR3 sequence is CASSYRGGLGTQYF. CDR3 in DNA: TGTGCCAGCAGCTATCGCGGGGGGCTCGGGACCCAGTACTTC.

The chain has TRBV3-1 (or the pseudogene TRBV3-2) and TRBJ2-4; D possibly uses TRBD1 or TRBD2 (5 bases each). V was shortened by 4 bases and J by 0 bases, with 19 bases between the two germline ends. Germline-derived CDR1 and CDR2 are LGHDT and YNNKEL (reference sequence). This CDR3 is 18 amino acids long. As DNA, the CDR3 is TGTGCCAGCAGCCGGAGGCGCACAGGCGGCTTAGCCAAAAACATTCAGTACTTC. Protein sequence: CASSRRRTGGLAKNIQYF.

In nucleotides, the CDR3 is TGTGCCAGCAGTTACGGGGGGTTTGTGGATAGAAGGTATTATCAGCCCCAGCATTTT. Translation gives CASSYGGFVDRRYYQPQHF. The chain combines TRBV6-2 or TRBV6-3 with TRBJ1-5; D might be TRBD1 (5 bases). Trimming removed 2 bases at V and 5 bases at J, with 25 bases between. This CDR3 is built from 19 residues. Germline V gene lookup returns CDR1 MNHEY and CDR2 SVGEGT.